What follows are 31 T cell receptor beta chains derived from one specimen sequenced in a study of Ad26.COV2.S vaccination and SARS-CoV-2 variants. Stated treatment: 15 to 20 received Ad26.COV2.S at low or high dose, single or two shots; about 5 received placebo; per-sample allocation not given. Sample collection was performed on day 63 after the first vaccine or placebo injection. Some clones are missing from TCRdb's copy, which holds only in-frame ones; the method was immunoSEQ multiplex PCR. In the table there are about 350,000 clones, roughly 90% of which are singletons. The specimen was peripheral blood, collected in a trial of Ad26.COV2.S vaccine versus placebo. These receptors were collected from a person between 18 and 65 years old who received the Ad26.COV2.S COVID-19 vaccine or a placebo.

The chain couples TRBV27 to TRBJ2-7; no clear D. With 3 bases removed from V and 3 bases from J, the gap between germline ends came to 15 bases. In germline, CDR1 is MNHEY, CDR2 SMNVEV (reference sequence). The CDR3 contains 15 residues. The CDR3 is CASSFTVGSNYEQYF. The DNA of the CDR3 is TGTGCCAGCAGTTTTACCGTCGGGTCAAACTACGAGCAGTACTTC.

V gene TRBV3-1 (or the pseudogene TRBV3-2) combines with J gene TRBJ2-1; 8 bases align to TRBD2. V lost 3 bases to trimming and J lost 7 bases; unmatched junction nucleotides: 11. CDR1 and CDR2 (germline): LGHDT, YNNKEL (reference sequence). This CDR3 comprises 16 residues. This CDR3 is CASSQVFREGGNEQFF. As DNA, the CDR3 is TGTGCCAGCAGCCAGGTTTTTCGGGAGGGGGGGAATGAGCAGTTCTTC.

The V gene is TRBV28, the J gene TRBJ1-1; D gene uncertain. Germline CDR1 is MDHEN and CDR2 is SYDVKM. Deletions cut 3 bases from V and 1 base from J, with 9 bases between. The CDR3 extends over 14 amino acids. For the CDR3, the DNA is TGTGCCAGCAGTTTTTCGCTAAAGAACACTGAAGCTTTCTTT. This encodes CASSFSLKNTEAFF.

The chain couples TRBV6-1 to TRBJ2-1; the match to TRBD2 covers 15 bases. Germline trimming cut 4 bases from V and 0 bases from J; bases unmatched to any gene: 7. This CDR3 contains 19 residues. CDR1 is MNHNS, CDR2 SASEGT, per germline. The CDR3 region is CASSGGLAGGRNSYNEQFF. The CDR3 DNA reads TGTGCCAGCAGTGGAGGACTAGCGGGAGGGAGGAACTCCTACAATGAGCAGTTCTTC.

The genes are TRBV18 and TRBJ2-7, with TRBD1 matching over 8 bases. With V trimmed by 4 bases and J by 0 bases, 2 bases remained unmatched. Looked up from germline, CDR1 is KGHSH and CDR2 is LQKENI. This CDR3 is 14 amino acids long. In nucleotides, the CDR3 is TGTGCCAGCTCACGGGACAGGAACTCCTACGAGCAGTACTTC. Protein sequence: CASSRDRNSYEQYF.

CDR3 loop: CASSESNYGYTF. For the CDR3, the DNA is TGTGCCAGCAGTGAATCGAACTATGGCTACACCTTC. This chain links TRBV2 with TRBJ1-2; no clear D. Germline assignment: CDR1 SNHLY and CDR2 FYNNEI. Trimming took 2 bases from V and 2 from J, leaving 3 bases between them. The CDR3 has 12 residues. Looking up the rest from reference TRBV2 and TRBJ1-2 gives the full variable domain: EPEVTQTPSHQVTQMGQEVILRCVPISNHLYFYWYRQILGQKVEFLVSFYNNEISEKSEIFDDQFSVERPDGSNFTLKIRSTKLEDSAMYFCASSESNYGYTFGSGTRLTVV.

In DNA form, the CDR3 reads TGCGCCAGCAGCCAAGATATGACAGGGGAAGGGAATGGCTACACCTTC. This gives the protein CASSQDMTGEGNGYTF. The V call is TRBV4-1, the J call TRBJ1-2, with TRBD1 matching 8 bases. This CDR3 is 16 amino acids long. The ends lost 0 bases at V and 6 bases at J; junction bases unmatched: 9. The germline V gene encodes CDR1 MGHRA and CDR2 YSYEKL.

CDR3 sequence (DNA): TGTGCCAGCAGCTTAGCTATATCCGGACTTCTCAATGAGCAGTTCTTC. Translating it yields CASSLAISGLLNEQFF. The chain joins TRBV7-8 to TRBJ2-1; D might be TRBD2 (5 bases). The CDR3 sequence is 16 residues long. Germline V CDR1 and CDR2: SGHVS, FQNEAQ. The V end was cut by 0 bases, the J end by 6 bases, with 15 bases between.

This clone was detected only once. V is TRBV15 and J is TRBJ2-3; D perhaps matches TRBD1 (5 bases). Germline V gene data show CDR1 as LNHNV and CDR2 as YYDKDF (reference sequence). The CDR3 covers 15 residues. V dropped 3 bases and J dropped 8 bases, with 18 bases sitting between them. The CDR3 coding sequence is TGTGCCACCAGCAGGTTAACAGGCCGTTCGGGTACGCAGTATTTT. Its protein is CATSRLTGRSGTQYF. The variable domain in full, completed from reference TRBV15 and TRBJ2-3, reads DAMVIQNPRYQVTQFGKPVTLSCSQTLNHNVMYWYQQKSSQAPKLLFHYYDKDFNNEADTPDNFQSRRPNTSFCFLDIRSPGLGDTAMYLCATSRLTGRSGTQYFGPGTRLTVL.

The chain combines TRBV5-1 with TRBJ2-3, with 7 bases matching TRBD1. The V gene end was trimmed by 6 bases and the J gene end by 1 base; junction bases not matched to a gene: 14. CDR1 and CDR2 (germline): SGHRS, YFSETQ. This CDR3 has 17 amino acids. The CDR3 DNA reads as TGCGCCAGCAAAACTAATCCGGGACAGACCCGCACAGATACGCAGTATTTT. Translation gives CASKTNPGQTRTDTQYF.

In this sample, this clone turned up a few times. The chain couples TRBV20-1 to TRBJ1-5; D is unclear. The CDR3 is 10 amino acids. Germline V CDR1 and CDR2: DFQATT, SNEGSKA (reference sequence). V lost 1 base to trimming and J lost 7 bases, with 2 bases between them. CDR3 DNA sequence: TGCAGTGCTAGAGCCCAGCCCCAGCATTTT. The encoded protein is CSARAQPQHF.

This clone has a handful of counts. CDR3 sequence reads: CASSSRPFGNSPLHF. The CDR3 DNA follows: TGTGCCAGCAGTTCCCGGCCTTTTGGTAATTCACCCCTCCACTTT. This rearrangement joins TRBV6-5 to TRBJ1-6; D call uncertain. Germline CDR1 and CDR2: MNHEY and SVGAGI. The CDR3 totals 15 residues. V dropped 4 bases and J dropped 6 bases, with 13 bases sitting between them.

V and J are TRBV7-9 and TRBJ2-2; D is unclear. V gave up 3 bases and J gave up 2 bases, with 1 base separating them. There are 12 residues in the CDR3. Per the germline V gene, CDR1 is SEHNR and CDR2 is FQNEAQ (reference sequence). This CDR3 is CASSFNTGELFF. In DNA, the CDR3 is TGTGCCAGCAGCTTTAACACCGGGGAGCTGTTTTTT.

With regard to this clone: Other DNA sequences in this specimen translate into the identical CDR3. The J gene is TRBJ1-5, the V gene TRBV6-5, with D possibly matching TRBD1 (5 bases). V was clipped by 6 bases and J by 0 bases, with 12 bases between them. The CDR3 sequence is 15 residues long. The V gene's germline CDR1 is MNHEY and CDR2 SVGAGI. The CDR3 DNA is TGTGCCAGCAGCAGGGACCCGTATAGCAATCAGCCCCAGCATTTT. Encoded protein: CASSRDPYSNQPQHF.

In its sample, this clone was seen once. The chain joins TRBV6-5 to TRBJ2-2, with D perhaps matching TRBD1 (6 bases). The germline V gene has CDR1 MNHEY and CDR2 SVGAGI. V lost 5 bases and J 5 bases, leaving 12 bases between the germline ends. CDR3 length: 14 residues. CDR3 region: CASSRNTGTGELFF. In nucleotides, the CDR3 is TGTGCCAGCAGTCGCAACACAGGGACCGGGGAGCTGTTTTTT.

On this clone: Within the sample, other DNA sequences also encode this same CDR3. This rearrangement joins TRBV5-1 to TRBJ1-1; D not certain. CDR1 and CDR2 (germline): SGHRS, YFSETQ. This CDR3 region has 13 residues. Trimming shortened V by 3 bases and J by 1 base, and 7 bases separated the two germline ends. CDR3 residues: CASSSGRNTEAFF. The CDR3 DNA sequence: TGCGCCAGCAGCTCCGGACGGAACACTGAAGCTTTCTTT. Using reference TRBV5-1 and TRBJ1-1 for the parts outside the CDR3, the full variable domain is KAGVTQTPRYLIKTRGQQVTLSCSPISGHRSVSWYQQTPGQGLQFLFEYFSETQRNKGNFPGRFSGRQFSNSRSEMNVSTLELGDSALYLCASSSGRNTEAFFGQGTRLTVV.

The rearrangement joins TRBV2 to TRBJ1-1; no firm D call. The CDR3 is made up of 13 amino acids. Germline CDR1 reads SNHLY; CDR2 reads FYNNEI. V was pared by 4 bases and J by 1 base, with 7 bases between. The DNA of the CDR3 is TGTGCCAGCAGTGGCCAGGAGAACACTGAAGCTTTCTTT. Translated, it gives CASSGQENTEAFF.

J is TRBJ2-3 and V is TRBV28, with 7 bases identical to TRBD1. Per germline, CDR1 MDHEN and CDR2 SYDVKM. The CDR3 loop spans 15 amino acids. The J segment lost 3 bases and the V segment lost 1 base, leaving 4 bases of the junction unmatched. The CDR3, as DNA: TGTGCCAGCAGTTTATCAGACAGGGCTACAGATACGCAGTATTTT. Protein sequence: CASSLSDRATDTQYF.

The chain recombines TRBV27 with TRBJ2-7; D is perhaps TRBD1 or TRBD2 (5 bases each). CDR1 is MNHEY and CDR2 is SMNVEV in the germline V gene (reference sequence). The CDR3 has 15 residues. V lost 6 bases and J 5 bases, leaving 20 bases between the germline ends. The CDR3 sequence: CASRLTGRRVHEQYF. For the CDR3, the DNA is TGTGCCAGCAGACTGACGGGGCGAAGGGTCCACGAGCAGTACTTC.

J is TRBJ1-2 and V is TRBV27, with 10 positions matching TRBD1. J gave up 7 bases and V 2 bases, and 7 bases lay outside the gene matches. The germline V gene has CDR1 MNHEY and CDR2 SMNVEV (reference sequence). The CDR3 spans 15 residues. CDR3 protein: CASSLLRDRGRGYTF. CDR3 bases: TGTGCCAGCAGTTTACTGCGGGACAGGGGCCGTGGCTACACCTTC.

The rearrangement uses TRBV27 and TRBJ2-7, with 11 bases identical to TRBD2. Germline lookup yields CDR1 MNHEY and CDR2 SMNVEV (reference sequence). J gave up 2 bases and V 4 bases, and 4 bases lay outside the gene matches. This CDR3 comprises 15 residues. The CDR3 loop is CASSWTSGSTYEQYF. In nucleotides, the CDR3 is TGTGCCAGCAGTTGGACTAGCGGGTCCACCTACGAGCAGTACTTC.

The gene calls are TRBV5-8 and TRBJ1-5; maybe TRBD1 (5 bases). CDR1 is SGHTS, CDR2 YDEGEE, per germline. This CDR3 comprises 17 residues. Trimming pared 4 bases from V and 0 bases from J, leaving 17 bases between. CDR3 sequence (DNA): TGTGCCAGCAGCCCGGGACGGCAGACTTATAGCAATCAGCCCCAGCATTTT. Translation: CASSPGRQTYSNQPQHF. Complete variable domain (other parts from reference TRBV5-8 and TRBJ1-5): EAGVTQSPTHLIKTRGQQATLRCSPISGHTSVYWYQQALGLGLQFLLWYDEGEERNRGNFPPRFSGRQFPNYSSELNVNALELEDSALYLCASSPGRQTYSNQPQHFGDGTRLSIL.

This chain connects TRBV27 to TRBJ2-1; TRBD2 agrees at 7 bases. Germline loops: CDR1 MNHEY, CDR2 SMNVEV (reference sequence). This CDR3 is 12 amino acids long. J gave up 9 bases and V 5 bases, and 4 bases lay outside the gene matches. DNA of the CDR3: TGTGCCAGCAGTCCCCCGGGAGGTGAGCAGTTCTTC. It codes for CASSPPGGEQFF.

This sequence joins TRBV7-9 and TRBJ2-3; TRBD1 matches at 7 bases. The CDR3 covers 15 residues. J gave up 2 bases and V 7 bases, and 9 bases lay outside the gene matches. CDR1 and CDR2 from the germline V gene are SEHNR and FQNEAQ (reference sequence). The CDR3 region has the DNA TGTGCCAGCACCAGGGGGTACGGACCCACAGATACGCAGTATTTT. Its translation: CASTRGYGPTDTQYF.

The chain combines TRBV5-5 with TRBJ1-2; D is unclear. This CDR3 comprises 12 residues. V was cut by 0 bases and J by 8 bases, with 8 bases left in between. Germline V lookup: CDR1 SGHKS, CDR2 YYEKEE (reference sequence). CDR3 amino acids: CASSLGWRGYTF. The CDR3 coding sequence is TGTGCCAGCAGCTTGGGCTGGAGAGGCTACACCTTC.

This chain joins TRBV6-1 and TRBJ2-1, with 7 bases fitting TRBD1. The CDR3 loop spans 16 amino acids. J was trimmed by 10 bases and V by 3 bases; bases with no gene match: 15. The germline V gene encodes CDR1 MNHNS and CDR2 SASEGT. Here the CDR3 DNA reads TGTGCCAGCAGTGATCCAGGGGACAGCGGTTCAACCGAGCAGTTCTTC. It translates to CASSDPGDSGSTEQFF.

In this sample, this clone turned up a few times. The chain recombines TRBV27 with TRBJ2-7, with D tentatively TRBD2 (7 bases). The CDR3 runs 14 residues. Germline CDR1 is MNHEY and CDR2 is SMNVEV (reference sequence). The V end was cut by 6 bases, the J end by 2 bases, with 14 bases between. The CDR3 DNA reads as TGTGCCAGCAGCCCCAAAGGGGGGGCCTACGAGCAGTACTTC. Protein product: CASSPKGGAYEQYF.

The genes are TRBV19 and TRBJ1-5; D might be TRBD1 (5 bases). The CDR3 extends over 13 amino acids. CDR1 is LNHDA and CDR2 is SQIVND in the germline V gene (reference sequence). The germline V and J ends were trimmed by 0 bases and 9 bases, with 9 bases remaining between them. Here the CDR3 DNA reads TGTGCCAGTAGTATAGAGACAGTGATGCCCCAGCATTTT. As protein: CASSIETVMPQHF.

The chain combines TRBV7-2 with TRBJ2-1, with D perhaps matching TRBD1 (5 bases). CDR1 is SGHTA, CDR2 FQGNSA, per germline. V was pared by 1 base and J by 0 bases, with 10 bases between. This CDR3 is 16 amino acids long. The CDR3 region is CASSLVWTSSYNEQFF. CDR3 nucleotides: TGTGCCAGCAGCTTAGTTTGGACAAGCTCCTACAATGAGCAGTTCTTC.

The J gene is TRBJ2-1, the V gene TRBV3-1 (or the pseudogene TRBV3-2), with TRBD2 identical over 10 bases. CDR3 length equals 19 residues. Germline V gives CDR1 LGHDT, CDR2 YNNKEL (reference sequence). V shed 4 bases and J 1 base; nucleotides not matched to a gene: 13. The CDR3 nucleotides read TGTGCCAGCAGCCCCCTGACTAGCGGGTCATATACTTCCTACAATGAGCAGTTCTTC. Encoded protein: CASSPLTSGSYTSYNEQFF.

The J gene is TRBJ2-2, the V gene TRBV4-2, with D possibly being TRBD1 or TRBD2 (5 bases each). V lost 1 base and J 7 bases, leaving 19 bases between the germline ends. Per germline, CDR1 LGHNA and CDR2 YNFKEQ. CDR3 length: 17 amino acids. The CDR3 region has the DNA TGTGCCAGCAGCCAAGGCGTTCGGGGACGACTTATCGGGGAGCTGTTTTTT. Protein product: CASSQGVRGRLIGELFF.